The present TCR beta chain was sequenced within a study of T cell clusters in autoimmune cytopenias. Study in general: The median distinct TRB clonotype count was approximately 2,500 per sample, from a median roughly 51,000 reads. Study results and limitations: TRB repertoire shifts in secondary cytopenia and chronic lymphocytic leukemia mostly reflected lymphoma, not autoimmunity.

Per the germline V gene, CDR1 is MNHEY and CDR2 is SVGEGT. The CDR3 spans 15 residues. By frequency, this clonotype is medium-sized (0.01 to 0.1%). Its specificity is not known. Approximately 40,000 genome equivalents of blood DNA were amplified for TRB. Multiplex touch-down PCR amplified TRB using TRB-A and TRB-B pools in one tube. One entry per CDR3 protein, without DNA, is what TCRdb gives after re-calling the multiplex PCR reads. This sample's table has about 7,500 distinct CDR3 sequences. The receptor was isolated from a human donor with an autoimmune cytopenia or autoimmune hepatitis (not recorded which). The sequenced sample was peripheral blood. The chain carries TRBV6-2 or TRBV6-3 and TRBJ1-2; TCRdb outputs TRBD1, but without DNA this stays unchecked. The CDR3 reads CASRPARQGNYGYTF.